These 10 T cell receptor beta chains originate from one sample sequenced in a study of Graves' ophthalmopathy and Graves' hyperthyroidism. RNA transcripts served as template for amplifying TCR beta CDR3 sequences. Second-round multiplex PCR came after first-round RT-PCR with HTBI primers. TCRdb analysed the multiplex PCR reads with MiXCR anew, one entry per CDR3 protein. The profile shows approximately 700,000 distinct CDR3 sequences, roughly 41% of them singletons. Sequencing input: peripheral blood. The source of these receptors is an adult man with Graves' ophthalmopathy.

A few counts support this clonotype. The V call is TRBV7-2, the J call TRBJ1-1; the D gene is possibly TRBD1 (6 bases). CDR3 size: 17 residues. V lost 1 base and J lost 2, with 17 bases in between. Germline V gene sequence: CDR1 SGHTA, CDR2 FQGNSA. The CDR3 region is CASSLGLRGRGNTEAFF. In DNA, the CDR3 is TGTGCCAGCAGCTTAGGTCTACGGGGGCGAGGTAACACTGAAGCTTTCTTT. The complete variable domain, with remaining parts taken from reference TRBV7-2 and TRBJ1-1, reads GAGVSQSPSNKVTEKGKDVELRCDPISGHTALYWYRQSLGQGLEFLIYFQGNSAPDKSGLPSDRFSAERTGGSVSTLTIQRTQQEDSAVYLCASSLGLRGRGNTEAFFGQGTRLTVV.

In this sample, this clonotype turned up many times. The rearrangement uses TRBV10-2 and TRBJ2-2; the D is unclear. The V end was cut by 2 bases, the J end by 9 bases, with 4 bases between. The CDR3 covers 11 residues. Germline CDR1 WSHSY, CDR2 SAAADI. Here the CDR3 reads CASSETRELFF. The CDR3 DNA follows: TGCGCCAGCAGTGAGACGAGGGAGCTGTTTTTT.

This chain uses TRBV7-2 with TRBJ1-6; perhaps TRBD1 as D (5 bases). The CDR3 totals 16 residues. Germline-derived CDR1 and CDR2 are SGHTA and FQGNSA. V was clipped by 6 bases and J by 8 bases, with 20 bases between them. The CDR3, as DNA: TGTGCCAGCAGTATCCTCAGCGAGGGGTATGATTCACCCCTCCACTTT. Encoded protein: CASSILSEGYDSPLHF.

This clonotype was seen a few times. V and J are TRBV5-6 and TRBJ1-5; D gene unclear. The CDR3 covers 14 residues. V shed 4 bases and J shed 0 bases, with 8 bases lying between them. Germline values: CDR1 SGHDT, CDR2 YYEEEE. Here the CDR3 reads CASSLSSSNQPQHF. The CDR3 DNA is TGTGCCAGCAGCCTCTCCAGTAGCAATCAGCCCCAGCATTTT. The whole variable domain, remainder taken from reference TRBV5-6 and TRBJ1-5, is DAGVTQSPTHLIKTRGQQVTLRCSPKSGHDTVSWYQQALGQGPQFIFQYYEEEERQRGNFPDRFSGHQFPNYSSELNVNALLLGDSALYLCASSLSSSNQPQHFGDGTRLSIL.

The chain combines TRBV5-8 with TRBJ1-2; no firm D call. This CDR3 is 14 amino acids long. V was cut by 4 bases and J by 1 base, with 11 bases left in between. CDR1 is SGHTS and CDR2 is YDEGEE in the germline V gene. As DNA, the CDR3 is TGTGCCAGCAGCCCCGGGGTCTTTAACTATGGCTACACCTTC. Protein product: CASSPGVFNYGYTF.

The chain couples TRBV11-2 to TRBJ2-7, with 8 nucleotides matching TRBD1. The CDR3 has 15 amino acids. J lost 0 bases, V lost 3 bases, and 4 bases had no gene match. CDR1 is SGHAT, CDR2 FQNNGV, per germline. The CDR3 here is CASSFRTGRSYEQYF. CDR3 DNA sequence: TGTGCCAGCAGCTTTAGGACAGGGCGCTCCTACGAGCAGTACTTC. Supplemented by reference TRBV11-2 and TRBJ2-7, the full variable domain reads EAGVAQSPRYKIIEKRQSVAFWCNPISGHATLYWYQQILGQGPKLLIQFQNNGVVDDSQLPKDRFSAERLKGVDSTLKIQPAKLEDSAVYLCASSFRTGRSYEQYFGPGTRLTVT.

This chain joins TRBV7-9 and TRBJ1-1; D not certain. V was pared by 5 bases and J by 8 bases, with 12 bases between. The CDR3 consists of 12 residues. CDR1 and CDR2 (germline): SEHNR, FQNEAQ (reference sequence). CDR3: CASSPSWQEAFF. The CDR3 bases are TGTGCCAGCAGCCCGTCGTGGCAGGAAGCTTTCTTT. The whole variable domain, filled in from reference TRBV7-9 and TRBJ1-1, reads DTGVSQNPRHKITKRGQNVTFRCDPISEHNRLYWYRQTLGQGPEFLTYFQNEAQLEKSRLLSDRFSAERPKGSFSTLEIQRTEQGDSAMYLCASSPSWQEAFFGQGTRLTVV.

On this clonotype itself: One end of the junction varies from germline; a read error may be responsible. V gene TRBV15 combines with J gene TRBJ1-2; TRBD1 matches at 7 bases. The CDR3 is 15 residues long. Per the germline V gene, CDR1 is LNHNV and CDR2 is YYDKDF (reference sequence). The CDR3 reads CATSRVRRDSYGCTF. The CDR3 coding sequence is TGTGCCACCAGCAGAGTGAGGCGGGACAGCTATGGCTGCACCTTC.

This sequence joins TRBV19 and TRBJ2-2; 7 nucleotides agree with TRBD2. Per germline, CDR1 LNHDA and CDR2 SQIVND (reference sequence). V shed 6 bases and J 2 bases; nucleotides not matched to a gene: 9. The CDR3 consists of 16 residues. Here the CDR3 reads CASSTVAGLNTGELFF. Written as DNA, the CDR3 is TGTGCCAGTAGCACCGTAGCGGGTCTAAACACCGGGGAGCTGTTTTTT.

This clonotype was seen a handful of times. This chain links TRBV5-8 with TRBJ1-2, with 7 bases lining up with TRBD1. This CDR3 is built from 14 residues. Germline CDR1 is SGHTS and CDR2 is YDEGEE. V shed 6 bases, J shed 1 base, and the junction held 6 bases outside the gene matches. The CDR3, as DNA: TGTGCCAGCACCCCGGGACAGAGTAACTATGGCTACACCTTC. Protein product: CASTPGQSNYGYTF.